This T cell receptor beta chain was captured by sequencing in a study of control samples from healthy donors and cancer patients. Sequenced by immunoSEQ multiplex PCR; TCRdb stores in-frame clones only, minus some. The profile covers 150,000 to 200,000 clones, with 91% appearing a single time and 2% taken by the ten largest. Germline V lookup: CDR1 LNHNV, CDR2 YYDKDF (reference sequence). Trimming removed 9 bases at V and 3 bases at J, with 15 bases between. This CDR3 is built from 14 residues. This receptor was taken from a middle-aged woman in good health. This chain uses TRBV15 with TRBJ1-3; D is unclear. Source material: blood. The CDR3 bases are TGTGCCACGACTCGGGCCGAGGGTGGAAACACCATATATTTT. Its translation is CATTRAEGGNTIYF.